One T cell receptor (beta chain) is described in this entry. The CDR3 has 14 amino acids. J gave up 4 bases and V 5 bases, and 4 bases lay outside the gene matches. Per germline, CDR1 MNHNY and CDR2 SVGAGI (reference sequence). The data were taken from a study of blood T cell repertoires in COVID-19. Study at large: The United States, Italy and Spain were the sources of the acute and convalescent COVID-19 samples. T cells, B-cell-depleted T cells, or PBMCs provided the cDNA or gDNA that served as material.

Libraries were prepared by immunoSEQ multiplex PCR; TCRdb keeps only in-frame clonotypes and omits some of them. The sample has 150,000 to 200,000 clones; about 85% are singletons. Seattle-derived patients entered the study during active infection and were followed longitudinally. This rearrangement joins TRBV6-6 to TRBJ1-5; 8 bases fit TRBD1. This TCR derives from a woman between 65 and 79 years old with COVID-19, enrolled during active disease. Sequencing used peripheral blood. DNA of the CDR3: TGTGCCAGCAGTCTCGACAGGGGTAATCAGCCCCAGCATTTT. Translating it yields CASSLDRGNQPQHF.